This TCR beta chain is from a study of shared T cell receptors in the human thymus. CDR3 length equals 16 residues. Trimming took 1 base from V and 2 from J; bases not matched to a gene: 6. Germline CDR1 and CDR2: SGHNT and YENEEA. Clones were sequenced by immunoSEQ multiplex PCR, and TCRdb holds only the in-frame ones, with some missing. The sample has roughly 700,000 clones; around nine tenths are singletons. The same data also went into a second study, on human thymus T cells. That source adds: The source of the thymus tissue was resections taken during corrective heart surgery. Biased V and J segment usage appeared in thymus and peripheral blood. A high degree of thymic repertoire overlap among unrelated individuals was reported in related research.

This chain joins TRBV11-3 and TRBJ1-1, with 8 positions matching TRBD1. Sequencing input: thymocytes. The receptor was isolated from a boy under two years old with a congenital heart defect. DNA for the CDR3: TGTGCCAGCAGCTTAGGGGGGGACAGGATCAACACTGAAGCTTTCTTT. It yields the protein CASSLGGDRINTEAFF.